What follows describes a single TCR beta chain. Its cognate antigen is unknown. This entry is derived from a study of Ad26.COV2.S vaccination and SARS-CoV-2 variants. Only in-frame clones appear in the TCRdb table, and some are missing; sequencing was by immunoSEQ multiplex PCR. Of approximately 90,000 clones listed, more than 65% are singletons. Regarding the study as a whole: Spike-specific TCR breadth in vaccine recipients exceeded that seen in placebo recipients. Possible underestimation of total T cell responses by the TCR breadth and depth analyses was noted. Placebo and vaccine recipients had non-spike TCR breadth that was similar.

V lost 6 bases, J lost 5 bases, and 4 bases stayed unmatched. The CDR3 has 14 residues. The germline CDR1 and CDR2 sequences are MNHEY and SVGAGI. The gene calls are TRBV6-5 and TRBJ2-5, with 12 nucleotides matching TRBD2. Sequencing was performed on peripheral blood, taken after recovery from COVID-19. This TCR derives from a human donor who had recovered from COVID-19. The CDR3 nucleotides read TGTGCCAGCAGGAGACTAGCGGGAGCTGAGACCCAGTACTTC. Its translation is CASRRLAGAETQYF.